These 20 T cell receptor beta chains were all obtained from the same sample, sequenced in a study of metastatic and nonmetastatic thyroid tumors. Before thyroid surgery, none of the patients had received any treatment. MiXCR reprocessed the PCR reads for TCRdb. The table records more than 25,000 clones, 10% to 12% of them present only once. The sequencing input was blood. These receptors were obtained from a female donor with papillary thyroid cancer or a benign thyroid nodule (not recorded which). Some clones in this sample may be carry-over from other donors' samples.

This clone was observed many times. The CDR3, as DNA: TGTGCCAGCAGCCAGGGGACACAGAAAGATCGGGAGACCCAGTACTTC. This sequence encodes CASSQGTQKDRETQYF. The V call is TRBV3-1, the J call TRBJ2-5; possible D gene TRBD1, 6 bases. Germline V gives CDR1 LGHDT, CDR2 YNNKEL (reference sequence). The CDR3 loop spans 16 amino acids. Trimming took off 3 bases at V and 5 bases at J, with 19 bases between the two ends.

This clone has ten or more counts. V and J are TRBV30 and TRBJ2-1; D might be TRBD2 (5 bases). This CDR3 is 13 amino acids long. Trimming took 5 bases from V and 6 from J, leaving 14 bases between them. Looked up from germline, CDR1 is GTSNPN and CDR2 is SVGIG (reference sequence). CDR3 loop: CAWGEGLGNEQFF. In nucleotides, the CDR3 is TGTGCCTGGGGAGAGGGTCTGGGCAATGAGCAGTTCTTC.

The rearrangement uses TRBV19 and TRBJ2-5, with TRBD2 identical over 7 bases. Germline V gene lookup returns CDR1 LNHDA and CDR2 SQIVND (reference sequence). The CDR3 totals 12 residues. The trim removed 9 bases at V and 6 bases at J, leaving 7 bases unmatched. The CDR3 bases are TGTGCCAGACCAGCGCGGGGGAAGACCCAGTACTTC. Encoded protein: CARPARGKTQYF.

The chain couples TRBV30 to TRBJ2-3; TRBD2 matches at 13 bases. Germline values: CDR1 GTSNPN, CDR2 SVGIG (reference sequence). V shed 2 bases, J shed 4 bases, and the junction held 3 bases outside the gene matches. This CDR3 spans 15 amino acids. This CDR3 reads CAWSWTSGSPDTQYF. In DNA, the CDR3 is TGTGCCTGGAGTTGGACTAGCGGGAGTCCAGATACGCAGTATTTT.

This clone was counted at least ten times. The V and J genes are TRBV19 and TRBJ1-5; D possibly corresponds to TRBD1 (5 bases). Deletions cut 6 bases from V and 4 bases from J, with 16 bases between. The CDR3 covers 15 residues. CDR1 LNHDA and CDR2 SQIVND come from the germline V gene (reference sequence). CDR3 coding DNA: TGTGCCAGTAGAAAGGAGAGGACACCTAATCAGCCCCAGCATTTT. The encoded protein is CASRKERTPNQPQHF.

This clone was found many times. The rearrangement joins TRBV24-1 to TRBJ2-2; D perhaps matches TRBD1 (6 bases). With 0 bases removed from V and 0 bases from J, the gap between germline ends came to 10 bases. The CDR3 length is 17 residues. Germline CDR1 KGHDR, CDR2 SFDVKD. CDR3 amino acids: CATSDLSRDTNTGELFF. The CDR3 DNA sequence: TGTGCCACCAGTGATTTGAGCCGGGACACGAACACCGGGGAGCTGTTTTTT.

There are many counts of this clone. The J gene is TRBJ2-5, the V gene TRBV6-5; D gene unclear. CDR3 length: 13 amino acids. The V end was cut by 1 base, the J end by 3 bases, with 6 bases between. The germline CDR1 and CDR2 sequences are MNHEY and SVGAGI. CDR3 protein: CASSYYGEETQYF. The CDR3 DNA is TGTGCCAGCAGTTACTATGGGGAAGAGACCCAGTACTTC.

Many counts were recorded for this clone. This chain joins TRBV28 and TRBJ2-5; D might be TRBD2 (5 bases). The germline V gene encodes CDR1 MDHEN and CDR2 SYDVKM. CDR3 length: 15 residues. V lost 5 bases and J lost 2, with 15 bases in between. CDR3 DNA sequence: TGTGCCAGCAGTGGCGCCGGACTGCTACAAGAGACCCAGTACTTC. Translation gives CASSGAGLLQETQYF.

This clone was observed a handful of times. The chain combines TRBV19 with TRBJ1-1, with D perhaps matching TRBD1 (5 bases). The V end lost 7 bases, the J end lost 5 bases, and 14 bases lay between the germline ends. Germline V gives CDR1 LNHDA, CDR2 SQIVND (reference sequence). CDR3 length equals 13 residues. The CDR3 loop reads CASTRGLGTEAFF. In DNA, the CDR3 is TGTGCCAGTACGAGGGGACTAGGGACTGAAGCTTTCTTT.

This clone has ten or more counts. The gene calls are TRBV6-5 and TRBJ1-1; no definite D call. The CDR3 has 13 amino acids. Trimming cost V 2 bases and J 2 bases, with 6 bases left between them. From germline, CDR1 is MNHEY and CDR2 SVGAGI. CDR3 nucleotides: TGTGCCAGCAGTTACGCAGACAACACTGAAGCTTTCTTT. This gives the protein CASSYADNTEAFF.

The genes are TRBV6-1 and TRBJ2-2, with 10 bases identical to TRBD1. CDR3 size: 17 residues. Per the germline V gene, CDR1 is MNHNS and CDR2 is SASEGT. Losses at the gene ends were 3 bases for V and 6 bases for J; bases not matched to a gene: 10. The CDR3 DNA is TGTGCCAGCAGTGAGGAGACAGGGGGCGCAATGGCCGGGGAGCTGTTTTTT. Translation: CASSEETGGAMAGELFF.

In its sample, this clone was seen a few times. The V gene is TRBV28, the J gene TRBJ2-6, with D hard to call. CDR3 length: 15 residues. In germline, CDR1 is MDHEN, CDR2 SYDVKM. V was clipped by 1 base and J by 4 bases, with 8 bases between them. The CDR3 coding sequence is TGTGCCAGCAGTTTATTCGGGTCGGGGGCCAACGTCCTGACTTTC. Translating it yields CASSLFGSGANVLTF.

The chain combines TRBV28 with TRBJ2-7; 11 bases fit TRBD1. The trim removed 6 bases at V and 9 bases at J, leaving 10 bases unmatched. The CDR3 covers 14 residues. The germline gives CDR1 MDHEN, CDR2 SYDVKM. The CDR3 DNA reads as TGTGCCAGCAGAGCGGAGGACAGGGGGCACGTGCAGTACTTC. Protein product: CASRAEDRGHVQYF.

This clone was detected many times. The V and J genes are TRBV6-1 and TRBJ1-2; 11 bases match TRBD1. The CDR3 extends over 15 amino acids. V shed 6 bases and J 2 bases; nucleotides not matched to a gene: 5. In germline, CDR1 is MNHNS, CDR2 SASEGT. CDR3 sequence: CASSRTGGLNYGYTF. CDR3 in DNA: TGTGCCAGCAGCCGGACAGGGGGCTTGAACTATGGCTACACCTTC.

This clone was seen ten or more times. The chain has TRBV7-9 and TRBJ1-1; D is possibly TRBD1 (5 bases). Trimming removed 4 bases from V and 4 bases from J, with 13 bases in between. Germline V lookup: CDR1 SEHNR, CDR2 FQNEAQ (reference sequence). This CDR3 has 14 residues. Here the CDR3 reads CASSWGVLGTEAFF. CDR3 sequence (DNA): TGTGCCAGCAGCTGGGGCGTGTTGGGCACTGAAGCTTTCTTT.

This clone came up a few times. Since the CDR3 does not end with the conserved phenylalanine or tryptophan, this likely comes from a read error. V and J are TRBV7-2 and TRBJ2-7, with a weak D call TRBD2 (5 bases). The CDR3 is 17 amino acids. From germline, CDR1 is SGHTA and CDR2 FQGNSA. The CDR3 nucleotides read TGTGCCAGTAGCTTAGCCCAGCGGTCCCAGTTCCCCTACGAGCAGTACTCC. Translation gives CASSLAQRSQFPYEQYS.

The table lists this clone with many counts. A much more abundant neighbour one base away suggests this may be a read error. The chain recombines TRBV7-2 with TRBJ2-7, with 9 positions matching TRBD2. The CDR3 is 15 amino acids. The germline V gene encodes CDR1 SGHTA and CDR2 FQGNSA. Unmatched junction bases numbered 5, after V lost 5 bases and J lost 0 bases. This CDR3 reads CASSGTSGPSYEQYF. The CDR3 DNA sequence: TGTGCCAGCAGCGGTACTAGCGGGCCCTCCTACGAGCAGTACTTC.

In this sample, this clone turned up many times. This chain connects TRBV20-1 to TRBJ2-7; 11 bases are a match to TRBD2. After removal of 3 bases from V and 1 base from J, the junction contained 8 bases not matched to a gene. This CDR3 contains 16 residues. Per germline, CDR1 DFQATT and CDR2 SNEGSKA (reference sequence). This CDR3 reads CSASPLAGGTSYEQYF. For the CDR3, the DNA is TGCAGTGCTAGTCCCCTAGCGGGAGGCACGTCCTACGAGCAGTACTTC.

This clone was seen many times. V is TRBV27 and J is TRBJ1-6; D not certain. This CDR3 spans 15 amino acids. Per the germline V gene, CDR1 is MNHEY and CDR2 is SMNVEV (reference sequence). V was clipped by 3 bases and J by 5 bases, with 11 bases between them. The CDR3 DNA reads TGTGCCAGCAGTTTCGGGCCTACACATAATTCACCCCTCCACTTT. The encoded protein is CASSFGPTHNSPLHF.

In this sample, this clone turned up many times. This chain links TRBV27 with TRBJ2-1; D is unclear. The CDR3 runs to 13 residues. Trimming shortened V by 1 base and J by 11 bases, and 12 bases separated the two germline ends. The germline gives CDR1 MNHEY, CDR2 SMNVEV (reference sequence). Here the CDR3 reads CASSLLAGPQQFF. The CDR3 DNA follows: TGTGCCAGCAGTTTATTGGCAGGCCCCCAGCAGTTCTTC.